A selection of T cell receptor beta chains follows, all from one sample in a study of OX40 agonist ivuxolimab in advanced cancers. Measured with immunoSEQ multiplex PCR; TCRdb has only the in-frame clones, and not every one. The top ten clones hold roughly 0.72% of a sample with 65,000 to 90,000 clones, roughly 86% of them seen once. The sequenced sample was CD4+ or CD8+ T cells sorted from blood, obtained in a trial of the OX40 agonist ivuxolimab. The origin of the receptors is an adult with an advanced solid tumor such as melanoma, head and neck, liver or kidney cancer. CDR3s include the opening cysteine and the closing phenylalanine or tryptophan. Fields, in order: clone size, D gene, CDR3 length, V gene, CDR3 protein. A D gene is named only where the DNA matches it firmly. Clone size is shown for a subset of rows, as once, few, many or a class of expanded clone.

clone_size: .; d_call: .; cdr3_length: 16; v_call: TRBV9; cdr3_aa: CASSPGLAASNQPQHF
clone_size: once; d_call: TRBD1; cdr3_length: 15; v_call: TRBV5-4; cdr3_aa: CASSPGQGGYEKLFF
clone_size: .; d_call: .; cdr3_length: 16; v_call: TRBV27; cdr3_aa: CASSFGATSDNSPLHF
clone_size: once; d_call: .; cdr3_length: 14; v_call: TRBV7-6; cdr3_aa: CASSLRPDTDTQYF
clone_size: .; d_call: TRBD2; cdr3_length: 13; v_call: TRBV18; cdr3_aa: CASFSGGGGTQYF
clone_size: .; d_call: .; cdr3_length: 12; v_call: TRBV5-1; cdr3_aa: CASSFPQETQYF
clone_size: .; d_call: .; cdr3_length: 14; v_call: TRBV29-1; cdr3_aa: CSVDSGADNSPLHF
clone_size: once; d_call: .; cdr3_length: 13; v_call: TRBV19; cdr3_aa: CASSKARMGSQYF
clone_size: .; d_call: .; cdr3_length: 13; v_call: TRBV11-2; cdr3_aa: CASSLMQGSEQYF
clone_size: .; d_call: .; cdr3_length: 15; v_call: TRBV6-6; cdr3_aa: CASSYLDVPGRGYTF
clone_size: .; d_call: TRBD1; cdr3_length: 14; v_call: TRBV7-3; cdr3_aa: CASSTQGGGTEAFF
clone_size: .; d_call: TRBD1; cdr3_length: 15; v_call: TRBV6-5; cdr3_aa: CASRTRQGSNQPQHF
clone_size: .; d_call: .; cdr3_length: 12; v_call: TRBV5-8; cdr3_aa: CASSPRQSAQYF
clone_size: .; d_call: TRBD2; cdr3_length: 17; v_call: TRBV11-3; cdr3_aa: CASSLEGSGGTPYEQYF
clone_size: .; d_call: TRBD1; cdr3_length: 14; v_call: TRBV7-9; cdr3_aa: CASSRTGSGNTTYF
clone_size: .; d_call: .; cdr3_length: 15; v_call: TRBV6-5; cdr3_aa: CASSSPVGTAGTQYF
clone_size: .; d_call: .; cdr3_length: 11; v_call: TRBV29-1; cdr3_aa: CSTSREETQYF
clone_size: .; d_call: TRBD1; cdr3_length: 15; v_call: TRBV11-1; cdr3_aa: CASSLGQGGFDEQFF
clone_size: .; d_call: .; cdr3_length: 13; v_call: TRBV5-5; cdr3_aa: CASRTVMNTEAFF
clone_size: .; d_call: TRBD1; cdr3_length: 12; v_call: TRBV6-5; cdr3_aa: CASRPGQGEQYF
clone_size: .; d_call: TRBD2; cdr3_length: 13; v_call: TRBV10-3; cdr3_aa: CAITGLAGDEQFF
clone_size: .; d_call: TRBD1; cdr3_length: 16; v_call: TRBV28; cdr3_aa: CASSLLGQGANQPQHF
clone_size: .; d_call: .; cdr3_length: 15; v_call: TRBV7-9; cdr3_aa: CASSSFKRSTDTQYF
clone_size: .; d_call: .; cdr3_length: 14; v_call: TRBV9; cdr3_aa: CASSVNRAGTEAFF